The entry below describes one T cell receptor (beta chain). Its antigen remains unidentified. V was pared by 6 bases and J by 7 bases, with 8 bases of the junction left unmatched. This CDR3 is 13 amino acids long. Germline CDR1 DFQATT, CDR2 SNEGSKA (reference sequence). Amplification yielded TCR beta CDR3 regions, with RNA transcripts as the source. First-round RT-PCR targeting the TCR CDR3 was performed with the HTBI primer set. TCRdb passed the multiplex PCR reads through MiXCR, listing each CDR3 protein once. The sample has approximately 600,000 distinct CDR3 sequences, less than 25% seen once; the top ten hold roughly 30%. The data were obtained in a study of T cells in Graves' hyperthyroidism and ophthalmopathy. Study-level results: In the blood, most expanded thyroid clonotypes above 0.001 appeared as well.

Specimen: blood. This receptor was obtained from a man aged 30-40 years with Graves' ophthalmopathy. The chain links TRBV20-1 to TRBJ2-4; the match to TRBD2 covers 8 bases. The CDR3 sequence: CSATIGGRNIQYF. CDR3 bases: TGCAGTGCAACCATAGGCGGGAGGAACATTCAGTACTTC.